This T cell receptor beta chain stems from a study of radiotherapy plus CTLA-4 blockade in lung cancer. Study-wide background: About 20% of patients responded objectively, and around 31% achieved disease control.

People whose metastatic non-small-cell lung cancer was chemo-refractory got focal radiation along with CTLA-4 blockade by ipilimumab. Some clones are missing from TCRdb's copy, which holds only in-frame ones; the method was immunoSEQ multiplex PCR. This table holds some 64,000 clones, about 72% found once. As to this clone: Its specificity is unknown.

Study-wide results and caveats: With interferon-beta, early dynamics of blood T cell clones were reported to best predict response. Subsequent to radiotherapy plus ipilimumab, tumor-derived TCR clones underwent expansion in blood.

Sequences were derived from peripheral blood, sampled from a patient treated with radiotherapy plus ipilimumab. The TCR originated in a human donor with non-small cell lung cancer who had a complete response to radiotherapy plus ipilimumab.

Written as DNA, the CDR3 is TGTGCCAGCAGTGCCCGCACCGGGGATGGCTACACCTTC. This codes for CASSARTGDGYTF. The V call is TRBV27, the J call TRBJ1-2; D unclear. Germline V gene sequence: CDR1 MNHEY, CDR2 SMNVEV (reference sequence). The V end was cut by 5 bases, the J end by 6 bases, with 13 bases between. The CDR3 loop spans 13 amino acids.